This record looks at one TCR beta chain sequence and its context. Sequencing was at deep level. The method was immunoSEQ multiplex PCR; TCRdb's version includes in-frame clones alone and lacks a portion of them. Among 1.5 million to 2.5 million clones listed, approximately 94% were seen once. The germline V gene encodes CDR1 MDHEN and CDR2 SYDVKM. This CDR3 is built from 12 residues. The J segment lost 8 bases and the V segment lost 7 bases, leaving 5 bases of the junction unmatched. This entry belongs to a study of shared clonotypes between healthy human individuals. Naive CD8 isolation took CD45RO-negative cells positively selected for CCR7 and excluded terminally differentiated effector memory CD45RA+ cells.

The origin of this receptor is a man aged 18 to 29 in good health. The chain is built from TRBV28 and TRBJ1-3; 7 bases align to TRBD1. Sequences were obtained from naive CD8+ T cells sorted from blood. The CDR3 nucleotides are TGTGCCAGCAACAGGGGCTGGGACACCATATATTTT. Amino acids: CASNRGWDTIYF.